There are a few counts of the clone carrying this TCR beta chain. The data were taken from a study of early T cells in non-severe SARS-CoV-2 infection. The germline V gene encodes CDR1 SGHAT and CDR2 FQNNGV. CDR3 length: 14 residues. V lost 5 bases and J lost 7, with 18 bases in between. Each single cDNA molecule received a unique molecular identifier. TCRdb recomputed calls from the 5' RACE reads with MiXCR, one row per CDR3 protein. Of fewer than 80,000 distinct CDR3 sequences listed, approximately 9.2% are singletons. This chain links TRBV11-2 with TRBJ2-7; either TRBD1 or TRBD2 may supply D (5 bases each). The receptor's source is an adult who was a healthcare worker with PCR-confirmed SARS-CoV-2 infection or an uninfected control (not recorded which). This material consisted of whole blood, taken at baseline. The CDR3 DNA follows: TGTGCCAGCAGCCCCCTGAGGGGTCACAGGGAGCAGTACTTC. Its protein product is CASSPLRGHREQYF.